This T cell receptor beta chain was recorded in a study of T cell responses to AZD1222 COVID-19 vaccine. The V gene's germline CDR1 is SGDLS and CDR2 YYNGEE. J lost 3 bases, V lost 4 bases, and 8 bases had no gene match. The CDR3 runs 17 residues. Assay used: immunoSEQ multiplex PCR; TCRdb lists only in-frame clones, some missing. The sample contains about 140,000 clones, 85% to 90% of which appear only once. Sequencing was performed on peripheral blood, taken 28 days after the second AZD1222 dose. The chain couples TRBV9 to TRBJ2-4; 12 bases agree with TRBD2. The clonotype originates from an adult who received the AZD1222 COVID-19 vaccine. The chain's CDR3 is CASSPALAGGVKNIQYF. CDR3 in DNA: TGTGCCAGCAGCCCAGCGCTAGCGGGAGGGGTCAAAAACATTCAGTACTTC.